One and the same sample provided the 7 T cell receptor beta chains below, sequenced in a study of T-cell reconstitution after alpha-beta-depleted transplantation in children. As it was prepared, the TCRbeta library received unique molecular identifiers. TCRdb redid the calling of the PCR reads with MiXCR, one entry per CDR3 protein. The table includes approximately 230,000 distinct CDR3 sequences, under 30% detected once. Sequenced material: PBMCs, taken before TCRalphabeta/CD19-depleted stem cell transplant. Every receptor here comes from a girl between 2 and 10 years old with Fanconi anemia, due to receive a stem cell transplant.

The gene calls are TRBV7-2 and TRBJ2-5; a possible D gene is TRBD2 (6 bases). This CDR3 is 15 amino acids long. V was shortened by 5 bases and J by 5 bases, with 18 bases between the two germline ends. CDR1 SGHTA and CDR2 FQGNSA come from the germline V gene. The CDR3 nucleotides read TGTGCCAGCAGCCCGGGGGACCCCTGGATCGAGACCCAGTACTTC. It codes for CASSPGDPWIETQYF. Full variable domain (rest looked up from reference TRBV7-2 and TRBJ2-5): GAGVSQSPSNKVTEKGKDVELRCDPISGHTALYWYRQSLGQGLEFLIYFQGNSAPDKSGLPSDRFSAERTGGSVSTLTIQRTQQEDSAVYLCASSPGDPWIETQYFGPGTRLLVL.

DNA of the CDR3: TGTGCCTGGAGTGTAGGGGCCAATGAGCAGTTCTTC. It is translated as CAWSVGANEQFF. This rearrangement joins TRBV30 to TRBJ2-1; D may be TRBD1 (5 bases). V lost 0 bases, J lost 6 bases, and 6 bases lay in between. The CDR3 loop spans 12 amino acids. The V gene's germline CDR1 is GTSNPN and CDR2 SVGIG (reference sequence). Complete variable domain (other parts from reference TRBV30 and TRBJ2-1): SQTIHQWPATLVQPVGSPLSLECTVEGTSNPNLYWYRQAAGRGLQLLFYSVGIGQISSEVPQNLSASRPQDRQFILSSKKLLLSDSGFYLCAWSVGANEQFFGPGTRLTVL.

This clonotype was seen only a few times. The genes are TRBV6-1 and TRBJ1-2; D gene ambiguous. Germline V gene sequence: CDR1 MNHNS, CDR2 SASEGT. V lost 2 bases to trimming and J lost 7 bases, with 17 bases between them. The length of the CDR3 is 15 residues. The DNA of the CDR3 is TGTGCCAGCAGTGAATATAAGGGAATGGACTTTGGCTACACCTTC. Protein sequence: CASSEYKGMDFGYTF.

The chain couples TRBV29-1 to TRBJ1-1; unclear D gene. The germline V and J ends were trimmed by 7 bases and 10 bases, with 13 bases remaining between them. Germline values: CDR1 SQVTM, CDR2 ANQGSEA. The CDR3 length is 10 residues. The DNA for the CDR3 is TGCAGCGCTGACCCGTTTGGAGCTTTCTTT. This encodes CSADPFGAFF.

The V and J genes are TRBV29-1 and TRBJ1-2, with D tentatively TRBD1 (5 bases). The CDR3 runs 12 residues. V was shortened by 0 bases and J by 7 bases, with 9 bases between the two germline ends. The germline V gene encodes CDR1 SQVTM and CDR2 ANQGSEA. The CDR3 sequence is CSVEDQGPGYTF. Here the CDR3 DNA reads TGCAGCGTTGAAGATCAGGGCCCTGGCTACACCTTC. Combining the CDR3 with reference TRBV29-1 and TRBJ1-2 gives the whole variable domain SAVISQKPSRDICQRGTSLTIQCQVDSQVTMMFWYRQQPGQSLTLIATANQGSEATYESGFVIDKFPISRPNLTFSTLTVSNMSPEDSSIYLCSVEDQGPGYTFGSGTRLTVV.

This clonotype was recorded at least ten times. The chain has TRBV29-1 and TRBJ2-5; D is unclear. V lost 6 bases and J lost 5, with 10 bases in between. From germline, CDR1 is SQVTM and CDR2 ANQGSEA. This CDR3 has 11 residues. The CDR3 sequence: CSVTKAETQYF. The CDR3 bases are TGCAGCGTAACTAAGGCGGAGACCCAGTACTTC.

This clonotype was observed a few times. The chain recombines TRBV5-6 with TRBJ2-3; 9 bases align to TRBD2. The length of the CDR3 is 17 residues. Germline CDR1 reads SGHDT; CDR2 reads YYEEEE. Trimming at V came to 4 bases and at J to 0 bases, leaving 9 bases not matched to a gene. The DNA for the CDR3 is TGTGCCAGCAGCCCTTCTCTAGCGGGAACTAGCACAGATACGCAGTATTTT. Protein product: CASSPSLAGTSTDTQYF.